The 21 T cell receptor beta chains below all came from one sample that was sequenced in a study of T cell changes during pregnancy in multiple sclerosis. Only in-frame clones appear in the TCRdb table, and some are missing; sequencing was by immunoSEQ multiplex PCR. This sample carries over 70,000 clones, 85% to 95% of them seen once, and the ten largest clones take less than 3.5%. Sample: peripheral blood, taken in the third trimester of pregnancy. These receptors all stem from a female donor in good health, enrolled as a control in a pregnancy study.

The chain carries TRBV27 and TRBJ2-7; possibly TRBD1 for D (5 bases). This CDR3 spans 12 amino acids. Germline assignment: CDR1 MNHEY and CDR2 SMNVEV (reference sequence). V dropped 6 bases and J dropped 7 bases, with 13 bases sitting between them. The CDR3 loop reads CASRSGPWEQYF. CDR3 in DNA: TGTGCCAGCAGGTCAGGGCCCTGGGAGCAGTACTTC.

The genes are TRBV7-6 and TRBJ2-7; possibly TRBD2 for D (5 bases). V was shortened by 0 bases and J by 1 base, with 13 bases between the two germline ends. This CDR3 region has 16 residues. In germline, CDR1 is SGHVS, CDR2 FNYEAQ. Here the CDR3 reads CASSLASGEPSYEQYF. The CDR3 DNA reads TGTGCCAGCAGCTTAGCCTCCGGGGAGCCGTCCTACGAGCAGTACTTC.

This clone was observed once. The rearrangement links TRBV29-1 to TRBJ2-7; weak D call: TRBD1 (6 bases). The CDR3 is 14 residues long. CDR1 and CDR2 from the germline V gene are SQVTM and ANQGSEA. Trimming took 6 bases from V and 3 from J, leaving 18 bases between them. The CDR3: CSVITGTHNYEQYF. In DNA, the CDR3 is TGCAGCGTGATAACCGGGACACATAACTACGAGCAGTACTTC.

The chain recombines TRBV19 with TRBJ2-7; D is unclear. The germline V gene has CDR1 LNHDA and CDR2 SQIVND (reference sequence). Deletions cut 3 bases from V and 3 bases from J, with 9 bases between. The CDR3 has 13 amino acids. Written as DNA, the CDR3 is TGTGCCAGTAGTATCTCTAGTAGCTACGAGCAGTACTTC. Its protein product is CASSISSSYEQYF. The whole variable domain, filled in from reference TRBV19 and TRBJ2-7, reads DGGITQSPKYLFRKEGQNVTLSCEQNLNHDAMYWYRQDPGQGLRLIYYSQIVNDFQKGDIAEGYSVSREKKESFPLTVTSAQKNPTAFYLCASSISSSYEQYFGPGTRLTVT.

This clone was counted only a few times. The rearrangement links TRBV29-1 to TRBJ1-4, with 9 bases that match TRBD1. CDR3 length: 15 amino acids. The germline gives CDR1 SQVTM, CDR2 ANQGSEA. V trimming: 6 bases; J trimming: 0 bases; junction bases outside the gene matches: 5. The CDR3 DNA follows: TGCAGCGTCGGGGACAGGGTGGCAACTAATGAAAAACTGTTTTTT. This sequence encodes CSVGDRVATNEKLFF.

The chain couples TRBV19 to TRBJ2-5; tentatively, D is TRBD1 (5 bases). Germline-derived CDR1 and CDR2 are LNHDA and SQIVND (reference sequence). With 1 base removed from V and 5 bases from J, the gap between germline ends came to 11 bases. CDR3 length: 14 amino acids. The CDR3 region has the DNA TGTGCCAGTAGTATAGCCAGGGTCGGCGAGACCCAGTACTTC. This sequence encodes CASSIARVGETQYF.

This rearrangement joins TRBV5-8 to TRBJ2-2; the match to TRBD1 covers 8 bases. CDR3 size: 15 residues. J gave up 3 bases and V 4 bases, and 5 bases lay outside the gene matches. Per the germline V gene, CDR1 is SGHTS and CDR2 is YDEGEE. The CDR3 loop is CASSGGQAHTGELFF. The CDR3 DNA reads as TGTGCCAGCAGCGGGGGACAGGCTCACACCGGGGAGCTGTTTTTT.

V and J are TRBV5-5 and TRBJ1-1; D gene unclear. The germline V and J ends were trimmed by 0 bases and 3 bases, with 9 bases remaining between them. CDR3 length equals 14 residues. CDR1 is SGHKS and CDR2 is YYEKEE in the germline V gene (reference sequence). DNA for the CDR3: TGTGCCAGCAGCTTGGTTGTGGCGGACACTGAAGCTTTCTTT. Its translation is CASSLVVADTEAFF.

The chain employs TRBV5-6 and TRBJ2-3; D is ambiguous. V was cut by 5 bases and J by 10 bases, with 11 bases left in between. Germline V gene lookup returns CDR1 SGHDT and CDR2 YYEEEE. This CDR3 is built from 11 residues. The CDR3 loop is CASSDRVSQYF. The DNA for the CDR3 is TGTGCCAGCAGTGACCGGGTGTCGCAGTATTTT.

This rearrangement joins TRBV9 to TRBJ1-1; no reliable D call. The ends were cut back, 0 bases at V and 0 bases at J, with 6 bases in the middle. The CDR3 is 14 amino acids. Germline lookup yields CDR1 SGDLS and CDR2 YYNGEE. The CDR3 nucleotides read TGTGCCAGCAGCGTAGCTCCTATGAACACTGAAGCTTTCTTT. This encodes CASSVAPMNTEAFF.

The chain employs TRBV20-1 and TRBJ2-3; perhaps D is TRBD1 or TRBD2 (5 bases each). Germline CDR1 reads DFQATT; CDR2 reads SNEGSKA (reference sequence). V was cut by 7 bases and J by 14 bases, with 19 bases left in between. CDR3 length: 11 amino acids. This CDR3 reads CSVRDRARAYF. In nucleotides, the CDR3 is TGCAGTGTTAGGGACCGGGCGAGGGCGTATTTT.

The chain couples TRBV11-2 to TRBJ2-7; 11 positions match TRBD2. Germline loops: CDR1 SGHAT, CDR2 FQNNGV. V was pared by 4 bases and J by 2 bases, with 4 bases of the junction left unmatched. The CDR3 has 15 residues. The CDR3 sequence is CASSSLSGRAYEQYF. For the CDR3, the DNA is TGTGCCAGCAGCTCCCTTAGCGGGAGGGCCTACGAGCAGTACTTC.

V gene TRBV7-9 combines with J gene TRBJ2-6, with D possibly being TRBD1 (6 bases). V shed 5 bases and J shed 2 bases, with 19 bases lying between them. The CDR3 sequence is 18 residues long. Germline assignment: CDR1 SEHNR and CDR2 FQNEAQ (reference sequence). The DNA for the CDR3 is TGTGCCAGCAGCACTGGGGTTGGGGGCAGGGCTGGGGCCAACGTCCTGACTTTC. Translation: CASSTGVGGRAGANVLTF.

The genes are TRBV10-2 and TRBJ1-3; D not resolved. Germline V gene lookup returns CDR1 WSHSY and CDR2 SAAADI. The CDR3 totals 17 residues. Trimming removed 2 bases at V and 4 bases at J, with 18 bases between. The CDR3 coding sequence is TGCGCCAGCAGTGAGCTCCCGAGCGGGGTACCCGGAAACACCATATATTTT. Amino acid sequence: CASSELPSGVPGNTIYF.

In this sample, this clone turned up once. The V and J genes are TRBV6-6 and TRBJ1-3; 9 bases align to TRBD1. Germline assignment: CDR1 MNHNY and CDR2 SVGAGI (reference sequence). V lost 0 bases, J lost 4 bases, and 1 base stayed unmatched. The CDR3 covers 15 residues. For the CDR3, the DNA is TGTGCCAGCAGTTACTCACAGGGGGCGGGAAACACCATATATTTT. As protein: CASSYSQGAGNTIYF.

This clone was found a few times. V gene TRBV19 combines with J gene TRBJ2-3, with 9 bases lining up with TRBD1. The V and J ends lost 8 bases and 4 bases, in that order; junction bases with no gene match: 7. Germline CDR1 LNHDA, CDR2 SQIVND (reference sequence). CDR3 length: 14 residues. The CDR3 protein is CASSGTGSPDTQYF. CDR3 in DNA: TGTGCCAGTTCCGGGACAGGGTCTCCAGATACGCAGTATTTT.

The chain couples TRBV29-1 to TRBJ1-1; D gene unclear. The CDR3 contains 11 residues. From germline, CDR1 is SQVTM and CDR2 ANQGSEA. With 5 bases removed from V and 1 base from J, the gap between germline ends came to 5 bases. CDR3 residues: CSVRENTEAFF. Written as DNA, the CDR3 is TGCAGCGTTCGGGAGAACACTGAAGCTTTCTTT.

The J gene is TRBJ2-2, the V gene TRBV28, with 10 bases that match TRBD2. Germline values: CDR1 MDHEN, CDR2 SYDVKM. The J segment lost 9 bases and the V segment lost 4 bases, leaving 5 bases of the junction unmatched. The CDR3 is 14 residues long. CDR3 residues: CASSSSGSGWELFF. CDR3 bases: TGTGCCAGCAGTTCTAGCGGGAGCGGGTGGGAGCTGTTTTTT.

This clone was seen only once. CDR3 sequence reads: CASRPRNGEHTEAFF. In DNA form, the CDR3 reads TGTGCCAGCAGACCGAGGAACGGGGAGCACACTGAAGCTTTCTTT. The chain couples TRBV6-5 to TRBJ1-1; D unclear. V lost 6 bases, J lost 3 bases, and 17 bases lay in between. This CDR3 comprises 15 residues. Germline V gene sequence: CDR1 MNHEY, CDR2 SVGAGI.

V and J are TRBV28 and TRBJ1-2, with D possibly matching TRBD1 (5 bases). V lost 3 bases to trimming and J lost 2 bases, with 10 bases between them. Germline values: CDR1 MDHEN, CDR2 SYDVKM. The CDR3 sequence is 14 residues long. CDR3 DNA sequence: TGTGCCAGCAGTTTCGTAAAGGGGAACTATGGCTACACCTTC. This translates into CASSFVKGNYGYTF.

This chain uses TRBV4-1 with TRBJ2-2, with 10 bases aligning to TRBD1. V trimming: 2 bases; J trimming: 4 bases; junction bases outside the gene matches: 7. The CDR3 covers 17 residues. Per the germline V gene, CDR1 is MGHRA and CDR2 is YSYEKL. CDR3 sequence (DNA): TGCGCCAGCAGCCAACCCGACAGGGGGCTCGGCACCGGGGAGCTGTTTTTT. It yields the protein CASSQPDRGLGTGELFF.